The 12 T cell receptor delta chains given below trace back to one sample, sequenced in a study of gamma delta lymphoproliferative disorders and STAT genes. TCRdb re-identified clones in the multiplex PCR reads via CATT. Counted here are approximately 840 delta-chain clones, around 1.5% occurring once; the ten biggest clones make up around 67%. The receptor sequences were amplified from genomic DNA of peripheral blood mononuclear cells. The sequenced sample consisted of blood. These TCRs come from a human donor in good health.

Of note for this clone: The amino acid sequence in TCRdb belongs to a much larger clone and departs from this DNA's translation at residue 8, likely a sequencing read error; the sequence shown is translated from the DNA. The V and J genes are TRDV2 and TRDJ1, with 8 bases matching TRDD3. This CDR3 region has 17 residues. V lost 3 bases, J lost 2 bases, and 13 bases stayed unmatched. CDR1 is GEAIGNYY, CDR2 EKD, per germline. The CDR3 region is CACDSMIPGDRTDKLIF. The CDR3 DNA reads as TGTGCCTGTGACTCTATGATACCGGGGGATAGAACCGATAAACTCATCTTT.

As concerns this clone: This likely traces to a read error, being one base from a far larger clone. The sample carries other DNA sequences with the same CDR3. The gene calls are TRDV1 and TRDJ1; 13 bases align to TRDD3. The CDR3 consists of 27 residues. V shed 2 bases, J shed 0 bases, and the junction held 33 bases outside the gene matches. Germline loops: CDR1 TSWWSYY, CDR2 QGS. The chain's CDR3 is CALGERFSFLVKYWGIREHRDTDKLIF. Here the CDR3 DNA reads TGTGCTCTTGGGGAAAGATTTTCCTTCCTCGTGAAATACTGGGGGATACGCGAACACCGGGACACCGATAAACTCATCTTT.

This clone was recorded many times. The identical CDR3 is also encoded by other nucleotide sequences in the sample. No V gene was called, though TRDJ1 was called as the J gene; whether TRDD3, the table's D call, matches the DNA was not checked. The CDR3 is 14 residues long. For the CDR3, the DNA is TGTGCCTCCCCACAGGGGGATGGGTACGATAAACTCATCTTT. Its translation is CASPQGDGYDKLIF.

In its sample, this clone is medium-sized. A far larger clone is one nucleotide away, so this likely arose from a read error. The chain carries TRDV2 and TRDJ1, with TRDD3 matching 10 bases. The CDR3 extends over 14 amino acids. Germline V gene data show CDR1 as GEAIGNYY and CDR2 as EKD. CDR3 sequence: CACDTVGDTDKPIF. Here the CDR3 DNA reads TGTGCCTGTGACACGGTGGGGGATACCGATAAACCCATCTTT.

Turning to this clone: A read error is the likely source, as a far larger clone sits one nucleotide away. At the DNA level, this CDR3 is encoded by other sequences in the same sample as well. The rearrangement links TRDV2 to TRDJ1; D perhaps matches TRDD3 (6 bases). Looked up from germline, CDR1 is GEAIGNYY and CDR2 is EKD. This CDR3 contains 18 residues. As DNA, the CDR3 is TGTGCCTGTGACGGACTAGAGGGGGGGAGTGACTACACCGATAAGCTCATCTTT. It encodes CACDGLEGGSDYTDKLIF.

Concerning this clone itself: The TCRdb protein, from a much larger clone, departs from this DNA's translation at residue 10, likely by read error; the protein shown derives from the DNA. The chain is built from TRDV2 and TRDJ1; TRDD2 agrees at 7 bases. The CDR3 is 18 amino acids. In germline, CDR1 is GEAIGNYY, CDR2 EKD. The V segment lost 1 base and the J segment 0 bases; nucleotides outside the gene matches: 13. The CDR3 here is CACDTPFLGEIDTDKLIF. For the CDR3, the DNA is TGTGCCTGTGACACTCCCTTCCTTGGGGAGATTGACACCGATAAACTCATCTTT.

On this clone itself: A single base is all that separates this from a far larger clone, so a read error is likely. This specimen includes other DNA sequences encoding the same CDR3. The chain has TRDV2 and TRDJ2; 7 nucleotides line up with TRDD3. Germline-derived CDR1 and CDR2 are GEAIGNYY and EKD. CDR3 length: 18 residues. DNA of the CDR3: TGTGCCTGTGACGCGGTGGGGGACCAAGGGCCGGAGACAGCACAGCTCTTCTTT. It is translated as CACDAVGDQGPETAQLFF.

This clone was detected a few times. The protein given by TCRdb reflects a much larger clone and differs at residue 4 from this DNA's translation, likely from a read error; the protein shown is the DNA's translation. The chain links TRDV2 to TRDJ1; possibly TRDD3 for D (6 bases). V lost 5 bases and J 0 bases, leaving 24 bases between the germline ends. The CDR3 has 18 residues. Germline V gives CDR1 GEAIGNYY, CDR2 EKD. The CDR3 spells CACGGLEGGSDYTDKLIF. The CDR3 bases are TGTGCCTGTGGCGGACTAGAGGGGGGGAGTGACTACACCGATAAACTCATCTTT.

With regard to this clone: Translating this DNA gives a protein that differs at residue 19 from the TCRdb one, which belongs to a much larger clone; a read error is likely, and the protein shown is this translation. This sequence joins TRDV2 and TRDJ3; 9 bases line up with TRDD3. This CDR3 comprises 21 residues. From germline, CDR1 is GEAIGNYY and CDR2 EKD. The CDR3 here is CACDTTGTGGVPTWDTRQVFF. DNA for the CDR3: TGTGCCTGTGACACAACGGGAACTGGGGGAGTACCCACCTGGGACACCCGACAGGTGTTTTTC.

To note about this clone: This likely came from a read error, as a far larger clone is one base away. In the same sample, other DNA sequences code for this CDR3. The CDR3 bases are TGTGCCTGTGACACCGTCGGGGGATTGGGAAAGTACACCGATAAGCTCATCTTT. This codes for CACDTVGGLGKYTDKLIF. The chain couples TRDV2 to TRDJ1, with 7 bases lining up with TRDD3. The CDR3 runs to 18 residues. Germline assignment: CDR1 GEAIGNYY and CDR2 EKD.

In regard to this clone: It is likely a read error: a sequence one base away is far more abundant. Other DNA variants within this sample encode the same CDR3. V usage is TRDV1 and J usage is TRDJ1, with 13 bases matching TRDD3. This CDR3 region has 27 residues. The V gene's germline CDR1 is TSWWSYY and CDR2 QGS. J lost 0 bases, V lost 2 bases, and 33 bases had no gene match. CDR3 bases: TGTGCTCTTGGGGAAAGATTTTCCTTCCTTGTGAAATACTGGGGGATACGCGAGCACCGGGACACCGATAAACTCATCTTT. This translates into CALGERFSFLVKYWGIREHRDTDKLIF.

In this sample, this clone turned up a few times. Translating this DNA gives a protein that differs at residue 15 from the TCRdb one, which belongs to a much larger clone; a read error is likely, and the protein shown is this translation. This chain joins TRDV2 and TRDJ1; 7 nucleotides match TRDD3. Per germline, CDR1 GEAIGNYY and CDR2 EKD. The CDR3 is 18 residues long. The DNA for the CDR3 is TGTGCCTGTGACACCGTCGGGGGATTGGGAAAGTACACCGATGAACTCATCTTT. Its protein product is CACDTVGGLGKYTDELIF.